This T cell receptor beta chain comes out of a study of T-cell reconstitution after alpha-beta-depleted transplantation in children. The CDR3 extends over 13 amino acids. Germline lookup yields CDR1 MNHEY and CDR2 SVGEGT. V dropped 7 bases and J dropped 11 bases, with 15 bases sitting between them. Unique molecular identifiers were used to barcode this TCRbeta library. TCRdb reprocessed the PCR reads via MiXCR and lists one record per CDR3 protein. The sample carries just under 350,000 distinct CDR3 sequences, around 15% recorded once. This clonotype was counted a few times. The V call is TRBV6-2 or TRBV6-3, the J call TRBJ1-6; maybe TRBD1 (5 bases). The TCR sequence derives from a male patient aged 2-9 years who had a stem cell transplant for acute lymphoblastic leukemia, so the T cells may come from the graft donor. The sample was PBMCs, mostly from graft donor cells, taken 360 days after TCRalphabeta/CD19-depleted stem cell transplant. Here the CDR3 reads CASTYLPGAPLHF. The CDR3 DNA follows: TGTGCCAGCACCTATCTCCCGGGGGCACCCCTCCACTTT.